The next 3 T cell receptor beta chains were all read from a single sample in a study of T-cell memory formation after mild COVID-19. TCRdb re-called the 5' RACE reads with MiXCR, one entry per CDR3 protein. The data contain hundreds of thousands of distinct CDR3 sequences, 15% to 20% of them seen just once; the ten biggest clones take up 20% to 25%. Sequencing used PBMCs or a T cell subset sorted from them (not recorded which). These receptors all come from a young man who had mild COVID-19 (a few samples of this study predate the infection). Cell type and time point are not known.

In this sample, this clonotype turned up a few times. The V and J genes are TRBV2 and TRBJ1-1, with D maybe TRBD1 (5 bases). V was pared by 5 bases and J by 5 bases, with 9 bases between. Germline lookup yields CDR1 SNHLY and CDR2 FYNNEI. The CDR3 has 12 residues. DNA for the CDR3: TGTGCCAGCAGTCGGGACGAGACTGAAGCTTTCTTT. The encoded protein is CASSRDETEAFF.

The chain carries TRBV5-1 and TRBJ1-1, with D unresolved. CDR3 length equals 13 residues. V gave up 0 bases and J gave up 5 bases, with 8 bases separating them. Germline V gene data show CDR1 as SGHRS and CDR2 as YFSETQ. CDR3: CASSLVPGTEAFF. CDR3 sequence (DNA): TGCGCCAGCAGCTTGGTACCTGGGACTGAAGCTTTCTTT.

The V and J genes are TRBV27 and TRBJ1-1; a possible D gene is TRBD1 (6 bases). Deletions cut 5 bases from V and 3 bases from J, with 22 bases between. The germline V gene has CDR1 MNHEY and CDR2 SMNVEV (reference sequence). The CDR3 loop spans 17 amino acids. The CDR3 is CASSPRVRGLEDTEAFF. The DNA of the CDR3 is TGTGCCAGCAGTCCCCGGGTTCGGGGGCTCGAGGACACTGAAGCTTTCTTT.